This is a list of T cell receptor beta chains from one sample in a study of T cells in tumors after PD-1 blockade. Method: immunoSEQ multiplex PCR; TCRdb's copy keeps in-frame clones and lacks some. The data hold approximately 30,000 clones, with roughly 73% observed a single time. This specimen consisted of PBMCs, obtained after anti-PD-1 treatment. The receptor source for this set is a human donor with basal cell carcinoma. The conserved cysteine and the conserved F or W are not part of the CDR3 here. D genes are given only for firm matches.

len	j_gene	v_gene	d_gene	CDR3aa
12	TRBJ2-1	TRBV19	TRBD2	ASSPGTSVSEQF
11	TRBJ2-7	TRBV28	-	AIQAGGSYEQY
13	TRBJ1-6	TRBV4-1	-	ASSQDLGVNSPLH
12	TRBJ2-3	TRBV19	-	ASSQSSGTDTQY
13	TRBJ1-5	TRBV5-1	-	ASSLGASRNQPQH
12	TRBJ1-6	TRBV7-2	-	ASSLGGEVSPLH
12	TRBJ2-7	TRBV5-6	TRBD1	ASSPGQIDYEQY
12	TRBJ2-5	TRBV7-2	-	ASSLAGRKETQY
15	TRBJ1-4	TRBV7-9	-	ASSDKEGPQVAEKLF
13	TRBJ2-2	TRBV6-6	TRBD1	ASSPGRGQSWELF
11	TRBJ1-1	TRBV7-3	-	ASSLHQNTEAF
13	TRBJ2-3	TRBV5-6	TRBD2	ASSLASGSTDTQY
15	TRBJ1-1	TRBV7-2	-	ASSFGGGGAANTEAF
13	TRBJ1-6	TRBV7-3	-	ASSLDTGKYSPLH
12	TRBJ2-7	TRBV7-2	-	ASSLGQDSYEQY
13	TRBJ2-1	TRBV4-2	TRBD2	ASSPETAGGNEQF
14	TRBJ2-3	TRBV7-2	TRBD2	ASSLVGGGNTDTQY
12	TRBJ2-5	TRBV7-3	TRBD2	ASSLSASGGSKY
12	TRBJ2-1	TRBV6-2/TRBV6-3	TRBD1	ASSWTGAYNEQF
12	TRBJ2-4	TRBV7-2	-	ASSFSGKGNIQY
11	TRBJ2-1	TRBV29-1	-	SVEGDRYNEQF
14	TRBJ2-7	TRBV4-3	TRBD1	ASSQDVRQGAYEQY
13	TRBJ2-3	TRBV2	TRBD1	ASRLEQGIFSTQY
16	TRBJ2-7	TRBV10-3	TRBD2	AISESASGARSSYEQY
14	TRBJ2-7	TRBV6-2/TRBV6-3	TRBD2	ASSYPISGRLREQY
8	TRBJ1-2	TRBV28	-	ASRNYGYT
10	TRBJ1-4	TRBV28	-	ASSPAWEKLF
14	TRBJ2-3	TRBV9	TRBD2	ASSAYKAGSTDTQY
12	TRBJ1-1	TRBV10-3	TRBD1	AISRQGAESEAF
13	TRBJ1-4	TRBV6-2/TRBV6-3	-	ASSYEGARREKLF
12	TRBJ2-3	TRBV5-1	TRBD1	ASSPGTGGDTQY
11	TRBJ2-5	TRBV19	-	ASSLPPQETQY
11	TRBJ2-7	TRBV10-3	-	AVQRQWANEQY
11	TRBJ2-4	TRBV2	-	ASSAGTKNIQY
10	TRBJ1-3	TRBV2	-	ASSLTGNTIY
16	TRBJ2-2	TRBV7-9	-	ASSLVLGQGRATGELF
13	TRBJ1-6	TRBV6-1	-	ASSEGQGFRTPLH
15	TRBJ2-1	TRBV6-2/TRBV6-3	TRBD1	ASSYWGFGTGDNEQF
12	TRBJ2-2	TRBV7-3	-	ASSLEGRTGELF
13	TRBJ2-3	TRBV9	TRBD2	ASSVKGLALDTQY
15	TRBJ2-6	TRBV9	TRBD1	ASSVGQGAPGANVLT
13	TRBJ2-5	TRBV29-1	TRBD2	SVEGTSGLPETQY
14	TRBJ2-1	TRBV15	-	ATSRRGRRGYNEQF
13	TRBJ1-5	TRBV18	-	ASSPRAEQAEPQH
10	TRBJ2-2	TRBV7-6	-	ASSLASGELF
12	TRBJ1-1	TRBV6-5	-	ASTYLGMNTEAF
11	TRBJ1-1	TRBV12-3/TRBV12-4	-	ASSRNRLSGTF
13	TRBJ2-7	TRBV5-1	TRBD1	ASSLEGTGVDEQY
13	TRBJ2-3	TRBV7-3	-	ASSLGSPVGDTQY
14	TRBJ2-7	TRBV6-1	TRBD2	ASSEVAGGISYEQY
13	TRBJ2-3	TRBV11-3	-	ASSLGRAPRNTQY
13	TRBJ1-3	TRBV6-5	-	ASSRGRGSGNTIY
15	TRBJ2-1	TRBV6-2/TRBV6-3	TRBD2	ASSPSKAGLGGDEQF
15	TRBJ2-2	TRBV18	TRBD2	ASSFDPYAGGTGELF
12	TRBJ2-2	TRBV14	TRBD1	ASRRQGNTGELF
12	TRBJ2-2	TRBV9	-	ASSTSVDTGELF